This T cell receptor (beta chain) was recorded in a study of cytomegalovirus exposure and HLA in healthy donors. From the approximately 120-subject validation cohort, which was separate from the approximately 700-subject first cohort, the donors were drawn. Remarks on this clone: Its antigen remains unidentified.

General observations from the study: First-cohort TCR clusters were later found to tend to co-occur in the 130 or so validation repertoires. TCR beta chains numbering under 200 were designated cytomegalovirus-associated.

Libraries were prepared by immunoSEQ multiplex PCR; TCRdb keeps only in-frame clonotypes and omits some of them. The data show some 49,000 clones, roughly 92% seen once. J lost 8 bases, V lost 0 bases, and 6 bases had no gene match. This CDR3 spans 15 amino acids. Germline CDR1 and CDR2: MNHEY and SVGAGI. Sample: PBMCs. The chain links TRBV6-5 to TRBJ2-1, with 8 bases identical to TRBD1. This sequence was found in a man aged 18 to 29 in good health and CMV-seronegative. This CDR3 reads CASSYSDRGSDEQFF. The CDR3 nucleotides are TGTGCCAGCAGTTACTCTGACAGGGGTAGCGATGAGCAGTTCTTC.